This T cell receptor (beta chain) was documented in a study of blood T cell repertoires in COVID-19 (dated by TCRdb to the early 2020s). For context, the study as a whole: Samples from collaborators originated in the United States, Italy and Spain and spanned both the acute and convalescent phases of COVID-19. The material from the prospective study consisted of cDNA or gDNA derived from T cells, B-cell-depleted T cells, or PBMCs. Where HLA class I and class II types were available, the types were taken from metadata supplied by the sample provider, not from assay-based typing. The repertoires were released in a freely available public database intended as a resource for research on the immune response to SARS-CoV-2. Samples came from the ongoing ImmuneRACE study (first 160 participants) plus 1,254 subjects from 6 global collaborators. Nearly every sample came with metadata listing a de-identified subject ID, COVID-19 status, age in years and sex. The dataset comprised deeply sampled blood TCRbeta repertoires from subjects exposed to, actively infected with, or recovered from COVID-19.

The paper as a whole reports these results and caveats: How much clinical and demographic metadata was included differed by source and by participant, and the metadata was provided uncurated.

The CDR3 sequence holds 13 residues, the cysteine and phenylalanine included. The kept DNA is CDR3 alone, 39 bases in frame from the first base. The CDR1 and CDR2 encoded by the germline V gene are SGHRS and YFSETQ. Trimming at the junction amounts to 0 bases on V and 5 bases on J, and the germline ends lie 6 bases apart. A second Seattle source provided samples from volunteer blood donors who had recovered from COVID-19. Collaborating institutions collected whole blood in K2EDTA tubes following their own protocols. For TCRbeta analysis, collaborators shipped samples in one of three forms: frozen whole blood, isolated PBMCs, or DNA extracted from either of those sample types. The immunoSEQ Assay, a bias-controlled multiplex PCR, was used to amplify TCRbeta CDR3 regions from genomic DNA. The published analysis was carried out like this. The number of nucleated cells in each sample was estimated by amplification of reference gene primers within the assay. To quantify the absolute abundance of each unique TCRbeta CDR3 rearrangement, sequence reads were collapsed and filtered. For each sample, productive Simpson clonality was calculated as the square root of Simpson's diversity index across productive rearrangements. Here the immuneACCESS table is served through TCRdb, limited to in-frame sequences with V and J called. Missing clones are a known gap in these copies; in checked studies unresolved V genes cover under half, and the rest lacks a known reason. V, J and clone size reflect that table, while D and trimming were determined from the DNA. The sample table holds under 250,000 clones, of which about 85% were seen once. The ten top clones hold 2.9% of the sample.

As to this clone: Its antigen remains unidentified. Base qualities were left out, and no much larger clone turns up one base away.

Source material: peripheral blood. The rearrangement joined TRBV5-1 to TRBJ2-1; the D gene cannot be resolved reliably. This receptor was taken from a man in his fifties who had recovered from COVID-19. The CDR3 reads as follows: CASSLDKNNEQFF. The nucleotides are TGCGCCAGCAGCTTGGACAAGAACAATGAGCAGTTCTTC.